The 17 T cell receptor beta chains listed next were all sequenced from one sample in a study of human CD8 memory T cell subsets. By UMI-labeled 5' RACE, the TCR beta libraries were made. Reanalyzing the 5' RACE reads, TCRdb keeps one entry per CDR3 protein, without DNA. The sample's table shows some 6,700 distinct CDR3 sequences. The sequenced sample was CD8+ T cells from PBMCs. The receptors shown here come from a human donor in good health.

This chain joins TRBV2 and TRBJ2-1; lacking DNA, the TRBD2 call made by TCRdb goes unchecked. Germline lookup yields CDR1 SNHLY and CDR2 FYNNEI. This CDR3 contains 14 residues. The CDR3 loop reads CASSSGKGYNEQFF.

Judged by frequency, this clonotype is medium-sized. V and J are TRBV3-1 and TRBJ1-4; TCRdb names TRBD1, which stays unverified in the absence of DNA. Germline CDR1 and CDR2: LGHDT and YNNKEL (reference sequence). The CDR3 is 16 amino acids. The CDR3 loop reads CASSQETGGLNEKLFF.

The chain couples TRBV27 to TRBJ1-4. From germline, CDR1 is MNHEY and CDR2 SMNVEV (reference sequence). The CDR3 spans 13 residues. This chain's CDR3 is CASKDITNEKLFF.

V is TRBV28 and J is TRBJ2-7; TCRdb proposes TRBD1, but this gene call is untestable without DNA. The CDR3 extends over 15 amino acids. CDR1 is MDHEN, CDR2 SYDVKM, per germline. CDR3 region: CASSSLRDRAYEQYF.

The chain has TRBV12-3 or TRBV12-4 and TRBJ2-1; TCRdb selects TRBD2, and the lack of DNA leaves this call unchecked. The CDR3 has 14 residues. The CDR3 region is CASSRSGGGSEQFF.

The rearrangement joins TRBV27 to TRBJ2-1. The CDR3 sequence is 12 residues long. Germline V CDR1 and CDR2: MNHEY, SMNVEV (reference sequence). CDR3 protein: CASSLFGNLQFF.

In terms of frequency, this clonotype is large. The CDR3 sequence is CASSLEVNTEAFF. This chain links TRBV5-1 with TRBJ1-1. There are 13 residues in the CDR3. Germline CDR1 and CDR2: SGHRS and YFSETQ. The whole variable domain, filled in from reference TRBV5-1 and TRBJ1-1, reads KAGVTQTPRYLIKTRGQQVTLSCSPISGHRSVSWYQQTPGQGLQFLFEYFSETQRNKGNFPGRFSGRQFSNSRSEMNVSTLELGDSALYLCASSLEVNTEAFFGQGTRLTVV.

The CDR3 sequence: CASSHGQGWQPQHF. This chain uses TRBV7-9 with TRBJ1-5; TCRdb proposes TRBD1, but this gene call is untestable without DNA. Per the germline V gene, CDR1 is SEHNR and CDR2 is FQNEAQ (reference sequence). The CDR3 totals 14 residues.

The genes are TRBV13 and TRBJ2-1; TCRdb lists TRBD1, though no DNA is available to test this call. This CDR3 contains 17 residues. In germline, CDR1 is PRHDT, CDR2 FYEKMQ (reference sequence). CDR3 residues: CASSSPLSGRSYNEQFF.

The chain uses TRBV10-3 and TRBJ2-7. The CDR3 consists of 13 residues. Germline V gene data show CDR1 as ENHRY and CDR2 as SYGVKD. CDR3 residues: CAISPTDSYEQYF.

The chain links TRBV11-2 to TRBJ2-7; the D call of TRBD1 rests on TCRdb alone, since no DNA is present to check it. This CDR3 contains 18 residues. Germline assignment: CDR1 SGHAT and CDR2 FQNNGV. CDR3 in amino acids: CASSLGGGGRLGSYEQYF.

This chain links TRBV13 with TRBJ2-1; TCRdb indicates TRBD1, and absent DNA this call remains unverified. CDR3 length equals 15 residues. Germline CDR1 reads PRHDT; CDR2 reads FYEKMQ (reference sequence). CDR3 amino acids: CASSSPGGSYNEQFF.

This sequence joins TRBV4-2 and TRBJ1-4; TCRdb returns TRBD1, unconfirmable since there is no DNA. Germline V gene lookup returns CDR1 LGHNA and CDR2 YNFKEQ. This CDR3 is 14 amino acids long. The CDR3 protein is CASSQVPGAEKLFF.

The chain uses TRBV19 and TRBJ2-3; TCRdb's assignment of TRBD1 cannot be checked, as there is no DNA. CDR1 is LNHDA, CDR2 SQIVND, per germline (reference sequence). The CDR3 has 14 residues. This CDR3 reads CASSTRGSTDTQYF.

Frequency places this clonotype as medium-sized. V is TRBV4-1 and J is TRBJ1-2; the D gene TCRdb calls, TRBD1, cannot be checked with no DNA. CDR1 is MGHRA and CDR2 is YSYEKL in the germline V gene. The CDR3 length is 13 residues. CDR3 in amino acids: CASSQRQGGGYTF.

The CDR3: CSVEGNLESSYNEQFF. The chain carries TRBV29-1 and TRBJ2-1. CDR3 length: 16 amino acids. Germline CDR1 and CDR2: SQVTM and ANQGSEA.

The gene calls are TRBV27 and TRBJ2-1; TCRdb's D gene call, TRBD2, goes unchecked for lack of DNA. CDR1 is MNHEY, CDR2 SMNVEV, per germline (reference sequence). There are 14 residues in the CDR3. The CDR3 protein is CASSSGRAGNEQFF.